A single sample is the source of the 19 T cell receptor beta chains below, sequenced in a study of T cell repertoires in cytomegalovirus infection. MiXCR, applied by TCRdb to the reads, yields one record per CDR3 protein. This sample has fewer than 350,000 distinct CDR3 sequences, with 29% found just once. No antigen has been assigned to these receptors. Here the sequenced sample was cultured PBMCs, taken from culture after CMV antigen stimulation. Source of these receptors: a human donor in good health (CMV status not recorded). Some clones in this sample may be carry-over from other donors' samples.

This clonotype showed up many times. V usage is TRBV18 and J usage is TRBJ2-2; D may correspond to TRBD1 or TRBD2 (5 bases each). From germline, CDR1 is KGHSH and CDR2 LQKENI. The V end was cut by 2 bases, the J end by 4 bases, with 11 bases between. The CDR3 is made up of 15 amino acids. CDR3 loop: CASSPAPGSTGELFF. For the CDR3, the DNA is TGTGCCAGCTCACCAGCTCCAGGGAGCACCGGGGAGCTGTTTTTT.

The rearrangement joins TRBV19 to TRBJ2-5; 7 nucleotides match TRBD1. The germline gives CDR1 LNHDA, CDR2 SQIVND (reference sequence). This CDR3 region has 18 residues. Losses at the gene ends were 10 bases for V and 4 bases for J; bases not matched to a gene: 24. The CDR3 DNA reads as TGTGCCACCACCTGGGACAGTCCTGCGCCCCCACCAAGAGAGACCCAGTACTTC. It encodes CATTWDSPAPPPRETQYF.

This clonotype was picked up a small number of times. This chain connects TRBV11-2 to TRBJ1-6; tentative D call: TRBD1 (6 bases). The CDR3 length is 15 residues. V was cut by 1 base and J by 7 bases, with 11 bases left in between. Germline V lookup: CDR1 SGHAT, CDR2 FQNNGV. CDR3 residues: CASSLGTAPNSPLHF. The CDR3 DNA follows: TGTGCCAGCAGCTTAGGGACAGCGCCCAATTCACCCCTCCACTTT. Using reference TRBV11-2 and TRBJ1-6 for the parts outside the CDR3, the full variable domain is EAGVAQSPRYKIIEKRQSVAFWCNPISGHATLYWYQQILGQGPKLLIQFQNNGVVDDSQLPKDRFSAERLKGVDSTLKIQPAKLEDSAVYLCASSLGTAPNSPLHFGNGTRLTVT.

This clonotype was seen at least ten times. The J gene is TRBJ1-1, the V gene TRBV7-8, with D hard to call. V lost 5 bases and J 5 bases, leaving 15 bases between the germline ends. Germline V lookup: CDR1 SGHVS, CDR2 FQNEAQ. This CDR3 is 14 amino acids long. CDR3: CASSPRRVATEAFF. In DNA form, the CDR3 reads TGTGCCAGCAGCCCCAGAAGGGTCGCGACTGAAGCTTTCTTT.

CDR3 region: CASSLVAGASDTQYF. The CDR3 nucleotides read TGTGCCAGCTCCTTAGTGGCGGGAGCTTCAGATACGCAGTATTTT. This chain links TRBV25-1 with TRBJ2-3, with 7 bases aligning to TRBD2. J lost 4 bases, V lost 8 bases, and 12 bases had no gene match. The CDR3 consists of 15 residues. The V gene's germline CDR1 is MGHDK and CDR2 SYGVNS.

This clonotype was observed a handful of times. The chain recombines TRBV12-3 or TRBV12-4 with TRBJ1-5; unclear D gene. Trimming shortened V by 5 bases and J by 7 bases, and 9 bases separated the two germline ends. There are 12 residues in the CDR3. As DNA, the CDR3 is TGTGCCAGCAGTCCGGATCGACAGCCCCAGCATTTT. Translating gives CASSPDRQPQHF.

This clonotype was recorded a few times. CDR3 sequence: CASKLRVGGWNTGELFF. CDR3 DNA: TGTGCCAGTAAGCTAAGGGTCGGGGGCTGGAACACCGGGGAGCTGTTTTTT. The rearrangement joins TRBV19 to TRBJ2-2; the D gene could be TRBD1 or TRBD2 (6 bases each). This CDR3 spans 17 amino acids. Germline CDR1 LNHDA, CDR2 SQIVND (reference sequence). Between the trimmed V and J ends, which lost 7 bases and 1 base, there was a span of 19 bases. The full variable domain, completed using reference TRBV19 and TRBJ2-2, is DGGITQSPKYLFRKEGQNVTLSCEQNLNHDAMYWYRQDPGQGLRLIYYSQIVNDFQKGDIAEGYSVSREKKESFPLTVTSAQKNPTAFYLCASKLRVGGWNTGELFFGEGSRLTVL.

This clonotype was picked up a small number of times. For the CDR3, the DNA is TGTGCCAGCAGTCCAACGGGGGATGGCTACACCTTC. Translation: CASSPTGDGYTF. This chain uses TRBV7-6 with TRBJ1-2; TRBD1 is a possible D gene (5 bases). The CDR3 loop spans 12 amino acids. With 6 bases removed from V and 6 bases from J, the gap between germline ends came to 11 bases. CDR1 and CDR2 from the germline V gene are SGHVS and FNYEAQ.

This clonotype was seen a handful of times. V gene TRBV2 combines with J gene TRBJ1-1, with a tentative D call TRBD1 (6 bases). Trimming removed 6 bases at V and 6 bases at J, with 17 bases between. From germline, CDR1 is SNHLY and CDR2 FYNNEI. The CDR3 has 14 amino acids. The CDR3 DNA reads TGTGCCAGCAGACTCCGGGACATGATACCTGAAGCTTTCTTT. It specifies CASRLRDMIPEAFF.

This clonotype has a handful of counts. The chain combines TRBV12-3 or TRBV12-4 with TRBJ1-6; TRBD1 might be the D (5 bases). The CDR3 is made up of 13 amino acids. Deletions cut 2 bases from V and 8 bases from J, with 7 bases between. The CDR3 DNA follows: TGTGCCAGCAGTTTAACGGGGGATTCACCCCTCCACTTT. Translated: CASSLTGDSPLHF.

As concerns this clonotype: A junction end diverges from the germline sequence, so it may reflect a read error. The CDR3 loop reads CASSSWGGNTKAFF. CDR3 DNA sequence: TGTGCCAGCAGTTCTTGGGGGGGAAACACTAAAGCTTTCTTT. The chain joins TRBV27 to TRBJ1-1, with D tentatively TRBD1 (5 bases). The germline gives CDR1 MNHEY, CDR2 SMNVEV (reference sequence). The CDR3 contains 14 residues.

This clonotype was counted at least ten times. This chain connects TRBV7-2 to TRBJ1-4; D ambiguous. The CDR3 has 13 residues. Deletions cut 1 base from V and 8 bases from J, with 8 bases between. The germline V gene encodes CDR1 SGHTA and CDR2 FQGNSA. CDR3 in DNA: TGTGCCAGCAGCTTAGAAGCTAGAGAAAAACTGTTTTTT. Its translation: CASSLEAREKLFF. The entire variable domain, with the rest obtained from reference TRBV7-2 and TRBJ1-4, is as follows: GAGVSQSPSNKVTEKGKDVELRCDPISGHTALYWYRQSLGQGLEFLIYFQGNSAPDKSGLPSDRFSAERTGGSVSTLTIQRTQQEDSAVYLCASSLEAREKLFFGSGTQLSVL.

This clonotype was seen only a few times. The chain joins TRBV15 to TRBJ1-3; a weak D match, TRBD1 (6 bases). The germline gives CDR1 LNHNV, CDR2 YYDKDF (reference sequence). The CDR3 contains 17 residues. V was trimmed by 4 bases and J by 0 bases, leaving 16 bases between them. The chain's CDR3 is CATSTPGTPSSGNTIYF. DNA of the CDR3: TGTGCCACCAGCACCCCCGGGACACCTAGCTCTGGAAACACCATATATTTT.

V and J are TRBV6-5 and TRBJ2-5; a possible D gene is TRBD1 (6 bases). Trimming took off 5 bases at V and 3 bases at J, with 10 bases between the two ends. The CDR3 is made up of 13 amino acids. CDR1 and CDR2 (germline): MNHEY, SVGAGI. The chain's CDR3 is CASSRPGEETQYF. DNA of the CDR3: TGTGCCAGCAGTAGGCCAGGGGAAGAGACCCAGTACTTC.

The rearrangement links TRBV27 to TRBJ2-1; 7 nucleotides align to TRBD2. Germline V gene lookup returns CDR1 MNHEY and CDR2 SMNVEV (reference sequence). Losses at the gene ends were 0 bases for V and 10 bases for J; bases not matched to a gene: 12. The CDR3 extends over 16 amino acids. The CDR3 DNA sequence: TGTGCCAGCAGTTTATCACACCCGCGGGAGATGGGGGAGCAGTTCTTC. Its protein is CASSLSHPREMGEQFF.

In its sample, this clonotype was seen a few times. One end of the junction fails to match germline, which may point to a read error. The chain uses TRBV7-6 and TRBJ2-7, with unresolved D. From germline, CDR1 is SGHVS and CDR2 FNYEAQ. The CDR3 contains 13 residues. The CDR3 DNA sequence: TGTGCTAGCAGCTTAGACCAGTCCTACGAGCAGTACTTC. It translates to CASSLDQSYEQYF.

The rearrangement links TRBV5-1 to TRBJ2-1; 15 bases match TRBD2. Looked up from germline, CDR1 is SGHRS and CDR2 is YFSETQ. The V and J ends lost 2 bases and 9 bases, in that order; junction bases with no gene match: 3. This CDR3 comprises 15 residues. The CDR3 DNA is TGCGCCAGCAGCTTCGGGACTAGCGGGAGGACTGAGCAGTTCTTC. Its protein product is CASSFGTSGRTEQFF.

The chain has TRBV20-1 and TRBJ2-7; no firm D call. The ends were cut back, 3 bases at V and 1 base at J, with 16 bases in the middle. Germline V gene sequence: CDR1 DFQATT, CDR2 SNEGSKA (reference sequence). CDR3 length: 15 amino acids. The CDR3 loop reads CSARWLQDRSYEQYF. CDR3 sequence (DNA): TGCAGTGCTAGGTGGCTTCAAGACCGGTCCTACGAGCAGTACTTC.

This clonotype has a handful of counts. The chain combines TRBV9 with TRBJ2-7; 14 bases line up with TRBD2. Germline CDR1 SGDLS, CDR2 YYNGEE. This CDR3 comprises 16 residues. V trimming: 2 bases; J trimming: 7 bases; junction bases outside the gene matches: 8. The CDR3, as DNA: TGTGCCAGCAGCGTCACTCCGGGACTAGCGGGAGAAGAGCAGTACTTC. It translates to CASSVTPGLAGEEQYF.